One and the same sample provided the 27 T cell receptor beta chains below, sequenced in a study of Ad26.COV2.S vaccination and SARS-CoV-2 variants. Libraries were prepared by immunoSEQ multiplex PCR; TCRdb keeps only in-frame clonotypes and omits some of them. The sample includes 300,000 to 400,000 clones, around 87% of them seen just once. Indicated treatment: some 20 received Ad26.COV2.S at low or high dose, single or two shots; 5 received placebo; per-sample allocation not given. The samples were gathered on day 63 after the first injection of vaccine or placebo. Source: peripheral blood, taken in a trial of Ad26.COV2.S vaccine versus placebo. Source of these receptors: a person aged 18-60 years who received the Ad26.COV2.S COVID-19 vaccine or a placebo.

This sequence joins TRBV7-8 and TRBJ2-1, with TRBD2 identical over 13 bases. The ends lost 7 bases at V and 2 bases at J; junction bases unmatched: 8. This CDR3 is built from 17 residues. Per the germline V gene, CDR1 is SGHVS and CDR2 is FQNEAQ. The CDR3 protein is CASTVGGTSGTYNEQFF. Written as DNA, the CDR3 is TGTGCCAGCACCGTCGGCGGGACTAGCGGGACCTACAATGAGCAGTTCTTC.

This clone was detected only once. This CDR3 reads CASSPRESNYGYTF. CDR3 DNA: TGTGCCAGCTCACCTCGGGAGAGTAACTATGGCTACACCTTC. This chain connects TRBV18 to TRBJ1-2; the D is unclear. This CDR3 is built from 14 residues. Per the germline V gene, CDR1 is KGHSH and CDR2 is LQKENI. Trimming removed 3 bases at V and 1 base at J, with 9 bases between.

The chain is built from TRBV14 and TRBJ2-2; D gene unclear. Germline CDR1 SGHDN, CDR2 FVKESK. The CDR3 runs to 14 residues. V was clipped by 1 base and J by 7 bases, with 10 bases between them. CDR3 sequence (DNA): TGTGCCAGCAGCCAAGGCTTGGGTTTCGGGGAGCTGTTTTTT. It yields the protein CASSQGLGFGELFF.

This clone appeared once. The V and J genes are TRBV3-1 (or the pseudogene TRBV3-2) and TRBJ1-2; 7 bases match TRBD1. The CDR3 loop spans 13 amino acids. V lost 5 bases, J lost 7 bases, and 7 bases stayed unmatched. Germline lookup yields CDR1 LGHDT and CDR2 YNNKEL (reference sequence). The CDR3: CASSFLRGPGYTF. Here the CDR3 DNA reads TGTGCCAGCAGCTTCCTGAGGGGGCCTGGCTACACCTTC.

This chain connects TRBV5-5 to TRBJ1-2; D perhaps matches TRBD1 (5 bases). The CDR3 sequence is 16 residues long. Trimming removed 0 bases from V and 2 bases from J, with 14 bases in between. From germline, CDR1 is SGHKS and CDR2 YYEKEE (reference sequence). The CDR3 DNA is TGTGCCAGCAGCTTGGGGGTAGCGGGGCTGAACTATGGCTACACCTTC. Amino acid sequence: CASSLGVAGLNYGYTF.

The rearrangement uses TRBV10-3 and TRBJ2-3; perhaps TRBD1 as D (6 bases). CDR3 length: 15 amino acids. V lost 7 bases and J lost 0, with 14 bases in between. Germline V gene lookup returns CDR1 ENHRY and CDR2 SYGVKD. The CDR3 reads CAITGGLDSTDTQYF. In DNA, the CDR3 is TGTGCCATCACTGGGGGCCTCGATAGCACAGATACGCAGTATTTT.

V is TRBV4-3 and J is TRBJ2-7; TRBD2 aligns across 9 bases. CDR3 length: 14 amino acids. Trimming cost V 4 bases and J 6 bases; bases outside gene matches: 7. The germline V gene has CDR1 LGHNA and CDR2 YSLEER. The CDR3, as DNA: TGCGCCAGCAGCCCGGCGGGAGGGTTGAGCGAGCAGTACTTC. This sequence encodes CASSPAGGLSEQYF.

This clone was observed a handful of times. The chain employs TRBV19 and TRBJ2-3; D not certain. V dropped 1 base and J dropped 2 bases, with 13 bases sitting between them. Germline V gives CDR1 LNHDA, CDR2 SQIVND (reference sequence). This CDR3 has 16 residues. CDR3 sequence (DNA): TGTGCCAGTAGTATAGTATCCTCGGGCGCCACAGATACGCAGTATTTT. Translation gives CASSIVSSGATDTQYF.

The rearrangement uses TRBV7-9 and TRBJ1-2; D not certain. Between the trimmed V and J ends, which lost 5 bases and 6 bases, there was a span of 16 bases. The CDR3 is 14 residues long. Germline CDR1 is SEHNR and CDR2 is FQNEAQ (reference sequence). The chain's CDR3 is CASSHLLPPNGYTF. In DNA, the CDR3 is TGTGCCAGCAGCCACCTTCTACCCCCTAATGGCTACACCTTC.

This chain connects TRBV19 to TRBJ1-5, with D possibly being TRBD1 (6 bases). CDR3 length: 15 residues. V gave up 2 bases and J gave up 5 bases, with 13 bases separating them. Germline CDR1 is LNHDA and CDR2 is SQIVND (reference sequence). The CDR3 region has the DNA TGTGCCAGTAGTATAAATAGCCAGGGGTATCAGCCCCAGCATTTT. Its translation is CASSINSQGYQPQHF.

This clone was picked up one time. Mismatch with germline at one junction end may stem from a read error. V and J are TRBV6-5 and TRBJ1-2; D gene ambiguous. CDR1 and CDR2 from the germline V gene are MNHEY and SVGAGI. The CDR3 extends over 12 amino acids. The CDR3: CASSPSNYGYTF. The CDR3 bases are TGTGCCAGCAGTCCCAGCAACTACGGCTACACCTTC.

J is TRBJ2-3 and V is TRBV7-3; 9 bases fit TRBD2. CDR1 is SGHTA, CDR2 FQGTGA, per germline. CDR3 length: 15 amino acids. V lost 2 bases and J lost 6; bases outside the gene matches: 6. The CDR3 bases are TGTGCCAGCAGCTTACGCGGGGGGGCGTTGGATACGCAGTATTTT. Protein sequence: CASSLRGGALDTQYF.

The rearrangement uses TRBV11-2 and TRBJ2-1, with a weak D call TRBD1 (6 bases). The CDR3 spans 16 residues. Deletions cut 5 bases from V and 5 bases from J, with 19 bases between. CDR1 is SGHAT, CDR2 FQNNGV, per germline. The CDR3: CASSLFDRSYDNEQFF. The CDR3 nucleotides are TGTGCCAGCAGCCTATTCGACAGGAGCTACGACAATGAGCAGTTCTTC.

CDR3 protein: CASSVLGDTGTQYF. The DNA for the CDR3 is TGTGCCAGCAGCGTATTGGGGGACACCGGGACCCAGTACTTC. The V call is TRBV9, the J call TRBJ2-5, with D tentatively TRBD1 (6 bases). Germline CDR1 SGDLS, CDR2 YYNGEE. With 1 base removed from V and 7 bases from J, the gap between germline ends came to 14 bases. The CDR3 contains 14 residues.

This chain links TRBV11-2 with TRBJ2-3; 10 bases map to TRBD2. The germline gives CDR1 SGHAT, CDR2 FQNNGV. The V and J ends lost 3 bases and 0 bases, in that order; junction bases with no gene match: 3. The CDR3 length is 16 residues. The CDR3, as DNA: TGTGCCAGCAGCTTCCAGGGACTAGCGAGCACAGATACGCAGTATTTT. Translation gives CASSFQGLASTDTQYF. Complete variable domain (other parts from reference TRBV11-2 and TRBJ2-3): EAGVAQSPRYKIIEKRQSVAFWCNPISGHATLYWYQQILGQGPKLLIQFQNNGVVDDSQLPKDRFSAERLKGVDSTLKIQPAKLEDSAVYLCASSFQGLASTDTQYFGPGTRLTVL.

As regards this clone: One end of the junction varies from germline; a read error may be responsible. The chain links TRBV7-7 to TRBJ2-1, with 10 nucleotides matching TRBD2. CDR1 and CDR2 (germline): SSHAT, FNYEAQ (reference sequence). The CDR3 contains 14 residues. CDR3 nucleotides: TGTGCTAGCAGCTTAAGCGGGGGGGATAATGAGCAGTTCTTC. Amino acid sequence: CASSLSGGDNEQFF.

This clone appeared once. The rearrangement links TRBV7-2 to TRBJ2-7; 10 nucleotides agree with TRBD1. The germline V gene has CDR1 SGHTA and CDR2 FQGNSA. V was clipped by 5 bases and J by 3 bases; unmatched bases: 10. The CDR3 is made up of 16 amino acids. The CDR3 loop is CASSELPGQGLYEQYF. The CDR3 nucleotides are TGTGCCAGCAGCGAATTACCGGGACAGGGGCTCTACGAGCAGTACTTC.

This chain joins TRBV30 and TRBJ2-1; D assignment may be TRBD1 or TRBD2 (5 bases each). The CDR3 runs to 15 residues. CDR1 and CDR2 from the germline V gene are GTSNPN and SVGIG (reference sequence). V was pared by 3 bases and J by 0 bases, with 12 bases between. The DNA of the CDR3 is TGTGCCTGGAGGGTCGGGACCGTCTCCTACAATGAGCAGTTCTTC. Its protein is CAWRVGTVSYNEQFF.

The gene calls are TRBV7-3 and TRBJ2-3; 13 bases fit TRBD2. This CDR3 is built from 16 residues. Germline-derived CDR1 and CDR2 are SGHTA and FQGTGA. V lost 2 bases, J lost 3 bases, and 2 bases stayed unmatched. CDR3 loop: CASSLEGLAGTDTQYF. The CDR3 DNA reads TGTGCCAGCAGCTTAGAGGGACTAGCGGGAACAGATACGCAGTATTTT.

The chain employs TRBV5-1 and TRBJ2-2; D is unclear. V was trimmed by 0 bases and J by 4 bases, leaving 13 bases between them. The CDR3 totals 16 residues. Germline V gene sequence: CDR1 SGHRS, CDR2 YFSETQ. This CDR3 is CASSLEIAGFTGELFF. CDR3 bases: TGCGCCAGCAGCTTGGAAATAGCAGGATTCACCGGGGAGCTGTTTTTT.

This chain connects TRBV5-6 to TRBJ2-1, with a possible D match to TRBD2 (6 bases). The CDR3 length is 14 residues. Trimming stripped 4 bases from V and 8 bases from J, with 16 bases between. CDR1 and CDR2 from the germline V gene are SGHDT and YYEEEE. As DNA, the CDR3 is TGTGCCAGCAGCGCCCGACTAGATAGCTATGAGCAGTTCTTC. Translating gives CASSARLDSYEQFF.

The CDR3 sequence is CASSRVGRANEKLFF. The CDR3 bases are TGTGCCAGCAGCAGGGTGGGGCGGGCTAATGAAAAACTGTTTTTT. The J gene is TRBJ1-4, the V gene TRBV7-9; D is perhaps TRBD1 (5 bases). The CDR3 has 15 residues. Trimming took 5 bases from V and 3 from J, leaving 13 bases between them. Germline CDR1 is SEHNR and CDR2 is FQNEAQ (reference sequence).

The gene calls are TRBV12-3 or TRBV12-4 and TRBJ2-2; 8 bases fit TRBD1. This CDR3 has 13 residues. Trimming took 6 bases from V and 4 from J; bases not matched to a gene: 1. CDR3 in amino acids: CASRGQATGELFF. CDR3 in DNA: TGTGCCAGCAGGGGACAGGCCACCGGGGAGCTGTTTTTT.

This clone showed up just once. The rearrangement joins TRBV3-1 (or the pseudogene TRBV3-2) to TRBJ1-1, with a weak D call TRBD1 (6 bases). Germline V gene sequence: CDR1 LGHDT, CDR2 YNNKEL (reference sequence). The CDR3 length is 17 residues. Trimming removed 2 bases at V and 1 base at J, with 17 bases between. CDR3 protein: CASSQKGYRVENTEAFF. CDR3 sequence (DNA): TGTGCCAGCAGCCAAAAGGGGTACAGGGTGGAGAACACTGAAGCTTTCTTT.

The chain joins TRBV10-2 to TRBJ2-3; possibly TRBD1 or TRBD2 for D (6 bases each). The CDR3 runs 13 residues. Germline V gives CDR1 WSHSY, CDR2 SAAADI. Trimming removed 6 bases from V and 6 bases from J, with 13 bases in between. This chain's CDR3 is CASSPGAGDTQYF. CDR3 nucleotide sequence: TGCGCCAGCAGCCCGGGGGCCGGGGATACGCAGTATTTT.

This chain connects TRBV20-1 to TRBJ1-2, with D hard to call. V dropped 6 bases and J dropped 3 bases, with 5 bases sitting between them. The germline V gene encodes CDR1 DFQATT and CDR2 SNEGSKA (reference sequence). This CDR3 contains 10 residues. The CDR3 reads CSATHYGYTF. CDR3 nucleotide sequence: TGCAGTGCGACACACTATGGCTACACCTTC.

The chain employs TRBV9 and TRBJ1-1, with 9 bases lining up with TRBD1. This CDR3 has 15 residues. Germline CDR1 SGDLS, CDR2 YYNGEE. Trimming at V came to 4 bases and at J to 5 bases, leaving 9 bases not matched to a gene. The CDR3 sequence: CASSPRDRAVTEAFF. Written as DNA, the CDR3 is TGTGCCAGCAGCCCACGGGACAGGGCGGTAACTGAAGCTTTCTTT.